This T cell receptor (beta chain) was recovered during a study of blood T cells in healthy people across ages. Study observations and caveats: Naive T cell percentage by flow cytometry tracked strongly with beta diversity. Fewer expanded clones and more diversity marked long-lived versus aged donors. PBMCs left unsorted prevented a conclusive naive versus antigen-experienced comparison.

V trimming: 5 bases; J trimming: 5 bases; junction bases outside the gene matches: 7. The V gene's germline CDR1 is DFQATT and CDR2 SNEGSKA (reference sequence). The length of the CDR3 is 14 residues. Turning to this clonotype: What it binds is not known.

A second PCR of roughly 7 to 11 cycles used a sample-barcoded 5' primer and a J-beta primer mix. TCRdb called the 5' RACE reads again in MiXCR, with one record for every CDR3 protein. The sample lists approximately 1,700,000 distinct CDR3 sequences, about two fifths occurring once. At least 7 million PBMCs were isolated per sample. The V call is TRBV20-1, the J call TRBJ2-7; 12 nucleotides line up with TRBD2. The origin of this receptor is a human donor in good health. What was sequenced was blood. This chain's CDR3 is CSAPSGGASDEQYF. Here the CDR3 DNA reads TGCAGTGCTCCTAGCGGGGGGGCGTCAGACGAGCAGTACTTC.